Sequencing of this T cell receptor beta chain was carried out in a study of blood T cell repertoires in COVID-19 (TCRdb year 2020). In the study overall: The collaborator samples originated in the United States, Italy and Spain and spanned the acute and convalescent phases of COVID-19. The repertoires were released in a freely available public database intended as a resource for research on the immune response to SARS-CoV-2. Nearly every sample came with metadata listing a de-identified subject ID, COVID-19 status, age in years and sex. Where available, HLA class I and class II types were obtained from metadata supplied by the sample provider rather than from assay-based typing. Samples were obtained from the ongoing ImmuneRACE study (first 160 participants) and from 1,200 or so subjects provided by 6 global collaborators. The material from the prospective study consisted of cDNA or gDNA derived from T cells, B-cell-depleted T cells, or PBMCs. The dataset comprised deeply sampled blood TCRbeta repertoires from subjects exposed to, actively infected with, or recovered from COVID-19. What the authors observed across the whole study: The quantity of clinical and demographic metadata differed by source and by participant and was supplied without curation.

TCRbeta CDR3 regions were amplified from genomic DNA using the immunoSEQ Assay, a bias-controlled multiplex PCR. The source study handled its data this way. Nucleated cell counts per sample were estimated from amplification of reference gene primers within the assay. Sequence reads were collapsed and filtered to measure the absolute abundance of every unique TCRbeta CDR3 rearrangement. Productive Simpson clonality was computed per sample as the square root of Simpson's diversity index over productive rearrangements. TCRdb carries this immuneACCESS record with in-frame sequences only. Its versions omit some clonotypes, under half of them owing to an unresolved V gene in the studies checked, with the rest unexplained. V, J and clone size derive from that table, while D and trimming were established from the DNA sequence. The sample profile shows over 200,000 clones; roughly 90% of them were found once. Clones ranked in the top ten supply roughly 2% of the sample.

This clone was observed a single time. What this receptor recognizes is not known. Base qualities are missing; no much larger clone stands one base away. The germline V gene supplies CDR1 MNHNS and CDR2 SASEGT. Trimming costs V 2 bases and J 3 bases, and their ends lie 8 bases apart. The CDR3 goes from the cysteine to the phenylalanine over 14 residues. Only the CDR3 DNA stays, 42 bases, in frame from base 1. Whole blood was collected in K2EDTA tubes by collaborating institutions according to the institutions' own protocols. For TCRbeta analysis, collaborators shipped samples in one of three forms: frozen whole blood, isolated PBMCs, or DNA extracted from either of those sample types.

Sequenced input: peripheral blood. The rearrangement joined TRBV6-1 to TRBJ1-5; the D gene is unclear. This clonotype was sampled from a man aged 40-50 years with active or convalescent COVID-19. The CDR3 here reads CASSEYGDNQPQHF. Here is the DNA: TGTGCCAGCAGTGAATACGGAGACAATCAGCCCCAGCATTTT.